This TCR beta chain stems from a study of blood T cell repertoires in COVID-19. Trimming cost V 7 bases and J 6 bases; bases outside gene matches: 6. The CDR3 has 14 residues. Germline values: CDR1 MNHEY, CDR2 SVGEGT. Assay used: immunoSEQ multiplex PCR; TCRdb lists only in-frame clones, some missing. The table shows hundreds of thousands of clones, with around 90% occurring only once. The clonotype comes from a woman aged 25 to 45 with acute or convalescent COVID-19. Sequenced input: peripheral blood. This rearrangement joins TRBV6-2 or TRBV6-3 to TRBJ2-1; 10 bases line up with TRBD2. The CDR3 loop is CASTPSGSGNEQFF. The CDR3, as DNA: TGTGCCAGCACCCCTAGCGGGAGTGGCAATGAGCAGTTCTTC.